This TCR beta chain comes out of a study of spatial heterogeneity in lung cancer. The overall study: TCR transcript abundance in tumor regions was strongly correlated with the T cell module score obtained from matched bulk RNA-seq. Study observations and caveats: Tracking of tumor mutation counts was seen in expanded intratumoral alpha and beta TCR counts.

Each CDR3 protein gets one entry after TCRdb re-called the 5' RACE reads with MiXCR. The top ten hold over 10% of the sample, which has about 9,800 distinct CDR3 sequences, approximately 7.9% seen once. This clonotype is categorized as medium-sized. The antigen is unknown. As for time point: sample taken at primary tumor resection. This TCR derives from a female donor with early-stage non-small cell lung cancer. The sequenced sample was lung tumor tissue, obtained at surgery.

The CDR3 sequence: CASSSIAPPEQYF. CDR3 nucleotides: TGTGCCAGCAGTTCGATCGCTCCGCCAGAGCAGTACTTC. The chain is built from TRBV28 and TRBJ2-7, with no clear D. The CDR3 covers 13 residues. CDR1 MDHEN and CDR2 SYDVKM come from the germline V gene. Trimming removed 4 bases from V and 7 bases from J, with 14 bases in between.